The following is a T cell receptor (beta chain) sequence with its context. What it binds is not known. TCRdb re-analysed the reads in MiXCR, keeping a single row per CDR3 protein. The sample has roughly 630,000 distinct CDR3 sequences, 20% to 25% seen once. Germline assignment: CDR1 MNHEY and CDR2 SVGAGI. This CDR3 has 17 residues. V lost 8 bases to trimming and J lost 5 bases; unmatched junction nucleotides: 15. The sample originates from a study of T cell repertoires in cytomegalovirus infection. Study findings and constraints: The cumulative frequency of public TCR beta families identified carriers of CMV plus the relevant HLA. Within the response measured ex vivo, HLA-C-restricted CMV-specific TCR beta clonotypes were dominant.

The material sequenced was CD8+ T cells from PBMCs. The clonotype comes from a human donor in good health (CMV status not recorded). Some clones in this sample may be carry-over from other donors' samples. The rearrangement joins TRBV6-5 to TRBJ2-5; TRBD2 agrees at 12 bases. In nucleotides, the CDR3 is TGTGCCAGCCTTTTCGAGGCCCTAGCGGGGGGGCTTGAGACCCAGTACTTC. Its translation is CASLFEALAGGLETQYF.